This T cell receptor beta chain is from a study of identifying expanded T cells in peripheral blood. TCRdb's table, derived via immunoSEQ multiplex PCR, lists solely in-frame clones and lacks some. The sample yields approximately 85,000 clones, 80% to 90% seen once. The CDR3 spans 13 residues. Between the trimmed V and J ends, which lost 3 bases and 3 bases, there was a span of 11 bases. The germline gives CDR1 SQVTM, CDR2 ANQGSEA. This clone was found many times. This clonotype was sampled from a person aged 18 to 75 in good health. The rearrangement links TRBV29-1 to TRBJ1-1; D gene ambiguous. Source material: blood. The CDR3 nucleotides read TGCAGCGTTGAGGAGCCGAGAGACACTGAAGCTTTCTTT. Translated: CSVEEPRDTEAFF.